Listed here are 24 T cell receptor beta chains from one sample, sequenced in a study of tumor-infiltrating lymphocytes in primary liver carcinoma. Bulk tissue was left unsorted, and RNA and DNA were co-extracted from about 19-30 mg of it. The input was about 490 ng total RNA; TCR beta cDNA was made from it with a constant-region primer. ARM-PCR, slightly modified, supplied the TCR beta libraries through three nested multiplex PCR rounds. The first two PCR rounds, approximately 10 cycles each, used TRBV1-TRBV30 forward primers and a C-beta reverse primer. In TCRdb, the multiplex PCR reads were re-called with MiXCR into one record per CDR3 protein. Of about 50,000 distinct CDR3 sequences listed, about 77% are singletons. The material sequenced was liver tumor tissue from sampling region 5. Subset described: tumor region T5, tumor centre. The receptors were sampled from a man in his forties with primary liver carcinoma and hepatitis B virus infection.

The CDR3 DNA follows: TGTGCCATCGGGGGGAGTGGAAGCATCATATATTTT. This codes for CAIGGSGSIIYF. The chain is built from TRBV10-3 and TRBJ1-3, with D tentatively TRBD1 (5 bases). Trimming took off 8 bases at V and 12 bases at J, with 17 bases between the two ends. The germline V gene encodes CDR1 ENHRY and CDR2 SYGVKD. There are 12 residues in the CDR3.

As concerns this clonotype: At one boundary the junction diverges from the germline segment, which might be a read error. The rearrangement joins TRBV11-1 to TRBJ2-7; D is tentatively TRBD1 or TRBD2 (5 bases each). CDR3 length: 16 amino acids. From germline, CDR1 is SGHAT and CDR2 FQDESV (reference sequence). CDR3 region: CACRLRVRASLGEQYF. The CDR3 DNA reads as TGTGCCTGCAGACTGCGCGTCAGGGCGTCCCTGGGGGAGCAGTACTTT.

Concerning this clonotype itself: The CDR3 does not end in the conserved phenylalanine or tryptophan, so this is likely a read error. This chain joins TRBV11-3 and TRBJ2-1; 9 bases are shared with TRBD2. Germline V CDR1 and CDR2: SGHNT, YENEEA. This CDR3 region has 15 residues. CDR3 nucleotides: TGCGCCGGCAGCTTAGGGCGGGAGGGTCTGGATGAGCAGTTCCTC. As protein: CAGSLGREGLDEQFL.

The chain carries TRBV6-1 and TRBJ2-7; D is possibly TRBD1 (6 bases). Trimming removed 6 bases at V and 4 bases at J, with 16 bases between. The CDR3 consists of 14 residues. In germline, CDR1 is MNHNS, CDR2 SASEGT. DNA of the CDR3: TGTGCCAGCAGCCCAGGGACAAAACTATACGAGCAGTACTTC. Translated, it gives CASSPGTKLYEQYF.

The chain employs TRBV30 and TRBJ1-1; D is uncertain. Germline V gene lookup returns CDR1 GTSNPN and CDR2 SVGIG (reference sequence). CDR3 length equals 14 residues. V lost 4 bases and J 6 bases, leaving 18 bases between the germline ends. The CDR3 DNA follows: TGTGCCTGGACTGTATACGGTCAGAGCGCTGAAGCTTTCTTT. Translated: CAWTVYGQSAEAFF.

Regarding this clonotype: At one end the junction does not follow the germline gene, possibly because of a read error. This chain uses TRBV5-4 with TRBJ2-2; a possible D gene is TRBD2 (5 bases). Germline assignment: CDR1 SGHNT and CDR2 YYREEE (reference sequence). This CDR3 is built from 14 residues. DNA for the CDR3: TGTGCCAGCAGCTTTGATGAGCGCATCGGGGAGCTGCTTTTT. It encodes CASSFDERIGELLF. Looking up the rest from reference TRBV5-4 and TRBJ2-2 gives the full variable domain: ETGVTQSPTHLIKTRGQQVTLRCSSQSGHNTVSWYQQALGQGPQFIFQYYREEENGRGNFPPRFSGLQFPNYSSELNVNALELDDSALYLCASSFDERIGELLFGEGSRLTVL.

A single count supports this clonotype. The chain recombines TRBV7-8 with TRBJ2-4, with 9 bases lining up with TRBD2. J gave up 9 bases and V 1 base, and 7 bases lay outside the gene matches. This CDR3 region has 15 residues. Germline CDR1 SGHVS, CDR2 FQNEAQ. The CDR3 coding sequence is TGTGCCAGCAGCTTAGGTATAGCGGGAGTTACCATTCAGTACTTC. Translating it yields CASSLGIAGVTIQYF.

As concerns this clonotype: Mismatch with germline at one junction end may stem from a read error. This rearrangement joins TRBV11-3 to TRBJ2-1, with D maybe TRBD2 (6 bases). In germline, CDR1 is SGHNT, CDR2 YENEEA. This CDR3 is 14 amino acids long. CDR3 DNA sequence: TGTGCCACTAGCTTATTACCGGACTACAATGAGCAATTCTTC. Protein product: CATSLLPDYNEQFF.

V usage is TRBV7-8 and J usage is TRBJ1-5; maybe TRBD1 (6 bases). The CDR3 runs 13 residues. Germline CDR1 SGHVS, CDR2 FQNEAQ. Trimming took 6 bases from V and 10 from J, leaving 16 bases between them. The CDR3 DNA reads TGTGCCAGCAGATTGACTGGGGACAATCCCCAGCATTTT. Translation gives CASRLTGDNPQHF.

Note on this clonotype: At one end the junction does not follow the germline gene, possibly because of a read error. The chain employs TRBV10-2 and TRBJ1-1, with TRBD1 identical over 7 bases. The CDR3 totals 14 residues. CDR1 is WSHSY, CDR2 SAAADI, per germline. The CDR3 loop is CTSGQVAANTEAFF. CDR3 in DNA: TGCACCAGCGGACAGGTGGCAGCGAACACTGAAGCTTTCTTT.

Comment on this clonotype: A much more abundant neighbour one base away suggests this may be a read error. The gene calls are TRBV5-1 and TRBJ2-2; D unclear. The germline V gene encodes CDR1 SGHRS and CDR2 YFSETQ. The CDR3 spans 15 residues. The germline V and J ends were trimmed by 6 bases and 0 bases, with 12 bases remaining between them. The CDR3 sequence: CASNTRQTNTGELFF. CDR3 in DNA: TGCGCCAGCAACACCAGGCAGACGAACACCGGGGAGCTGTTTTTT.

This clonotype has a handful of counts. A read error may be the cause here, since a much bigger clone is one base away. CDR3 coding DNA: TGTGTCACCAGTGATTCCCTCAGCCAGTACTTC. It translates to CVTSDSLSQYF. The chain recombines TRBV24-1 with TRBJ2-5; D remains ambiguous. Germline CDR1 and CDR2: KGHDR and SFDVKD. The CDR3 totals 11 residues.

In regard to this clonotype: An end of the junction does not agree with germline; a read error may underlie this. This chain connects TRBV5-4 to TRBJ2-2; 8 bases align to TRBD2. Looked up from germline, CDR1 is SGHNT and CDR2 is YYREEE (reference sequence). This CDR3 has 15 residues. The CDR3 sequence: CASSSTSASTVEPFF. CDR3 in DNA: TGTGCCAGCAGCTCGACTAGCGCGAGCACCGTGGAGCCGTTTTTT. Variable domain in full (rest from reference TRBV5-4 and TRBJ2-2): ETGVTQSPTHLIKTRGQQVTLRCSSQSGHNTVSWYQQALGQGPQFIFQYYREEENGRGNFPPRFSGLQFPNYSSELNVNALELDDSALYLCASSSTSASTVEPFFGEGSRLTVL.

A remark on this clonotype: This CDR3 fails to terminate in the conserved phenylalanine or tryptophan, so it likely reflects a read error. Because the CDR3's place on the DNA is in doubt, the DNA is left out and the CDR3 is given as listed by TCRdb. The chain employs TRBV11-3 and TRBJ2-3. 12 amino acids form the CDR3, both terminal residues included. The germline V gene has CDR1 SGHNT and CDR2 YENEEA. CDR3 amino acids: CASSNNTDMQYL.

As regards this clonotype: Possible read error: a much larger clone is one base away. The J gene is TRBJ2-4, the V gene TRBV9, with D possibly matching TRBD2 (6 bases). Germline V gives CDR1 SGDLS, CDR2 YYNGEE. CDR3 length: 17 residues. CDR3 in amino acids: CASSGLEVSGARNIQYF. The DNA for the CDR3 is TGTGCCAGCAGCGGACTAGAAGTGAGTGGAGCCAGAAACATTCAGTACTTC.

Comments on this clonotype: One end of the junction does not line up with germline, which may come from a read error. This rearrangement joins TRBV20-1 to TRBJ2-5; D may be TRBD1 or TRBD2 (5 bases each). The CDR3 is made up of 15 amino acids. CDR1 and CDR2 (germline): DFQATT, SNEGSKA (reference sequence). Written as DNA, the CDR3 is TGCAGTGCTACCGTCGATAGAGGGACCCAAGAGACTCAGTACTTC. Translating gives CSATVDRGTQETQYF.

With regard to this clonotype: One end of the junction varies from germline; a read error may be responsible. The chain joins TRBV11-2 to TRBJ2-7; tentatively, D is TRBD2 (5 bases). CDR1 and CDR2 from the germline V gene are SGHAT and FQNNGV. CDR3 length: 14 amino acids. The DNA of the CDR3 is TGTGTCAGCAGCCTGCCATGTGAAACTCAGCGGACTTACTTC. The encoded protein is CVSSLPCETQRTYF.

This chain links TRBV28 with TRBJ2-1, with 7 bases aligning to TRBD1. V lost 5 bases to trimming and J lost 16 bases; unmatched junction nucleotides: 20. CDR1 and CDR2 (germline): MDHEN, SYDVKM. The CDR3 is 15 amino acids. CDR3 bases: TGTGCCAGCAGTCTCCCGGGACAGTTGGGGCATGTGCAATTCTTC. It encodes CASSLPGQLGHVQFF.

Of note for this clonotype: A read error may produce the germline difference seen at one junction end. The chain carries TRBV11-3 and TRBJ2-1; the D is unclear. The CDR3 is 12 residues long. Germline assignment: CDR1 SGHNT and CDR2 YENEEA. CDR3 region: CVSSLDVTEQFF. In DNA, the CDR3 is TGTGTCAGCAGCTTAGATGTCACTGAGCAGTTCTTC.

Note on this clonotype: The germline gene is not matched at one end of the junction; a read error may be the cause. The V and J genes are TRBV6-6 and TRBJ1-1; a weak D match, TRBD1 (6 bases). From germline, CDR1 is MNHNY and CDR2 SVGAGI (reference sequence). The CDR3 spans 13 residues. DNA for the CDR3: TGTGCAAGCAGCATAGGGGGGACTACTGAAGCTTTATTT. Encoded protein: CASSIGGTTEALF.

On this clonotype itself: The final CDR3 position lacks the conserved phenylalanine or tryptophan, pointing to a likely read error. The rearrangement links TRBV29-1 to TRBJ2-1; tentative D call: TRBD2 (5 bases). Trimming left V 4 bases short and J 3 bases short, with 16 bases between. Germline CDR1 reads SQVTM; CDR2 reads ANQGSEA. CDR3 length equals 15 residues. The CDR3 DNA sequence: TGCAGCGTTGGACAAGCGAGAGGGTTCTACAATGAGCAGTTCCTC. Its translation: CSVGQARGFYNEQFL.

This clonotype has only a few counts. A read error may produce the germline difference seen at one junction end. The CDR3 DNA sequence: TGCGCCAGCAGCTTGACTTTAGCTGGAGGCGGCAATGAGCTGTTCTTC. This sequence encodes CASSLTLAGGGNELFF. This chain joins TRBV5-1 and TRBJ2-1; a weak D match, TRBD2 (5 bases). The CDR3 consists of 16 residues. Germline V CDR1 and CDR2: SGHRS, YFSETQ.

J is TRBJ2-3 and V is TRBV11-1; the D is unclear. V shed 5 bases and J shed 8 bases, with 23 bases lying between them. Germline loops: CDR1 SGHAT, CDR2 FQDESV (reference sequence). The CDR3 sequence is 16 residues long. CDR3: CASSPSLSRKTSTQYF. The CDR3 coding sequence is TGTGCCAGCAGCCCCTCCCTTAGCAGGAAGACGTCTACGCAGTATTTT. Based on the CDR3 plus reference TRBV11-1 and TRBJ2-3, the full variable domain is EAEVAQSPRYKITEKSQAVAFWCDPISGHATLYWYRQILGQGPELLVQFQDESVVDDSQLPKDRFSAERLKGVDSTLKIQPAELGDSAMYLCASSPSLSRKTSTQYFGPGTRLTVL.

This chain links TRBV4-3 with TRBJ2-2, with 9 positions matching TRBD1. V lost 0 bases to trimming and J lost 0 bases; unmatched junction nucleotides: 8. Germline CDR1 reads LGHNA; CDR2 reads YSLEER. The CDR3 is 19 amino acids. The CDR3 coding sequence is TGCGCCAGCAGCCAAGATCCCCTGGGGACAGGGCCGAACACCGGGGAGCTGTTTTTT. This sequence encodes CASSQDPLGTGPNTGELFF.